In this sample, the clone carrying this T cell receptor beta chain turned up once. Its antigen is undetermined. TCRdb reanalysed the reads using MiXCR and keeps one entry per CDR3 protein. Here the sample spans 150,000 to 190,000 distinct CDR3 sequences, about a quarter being singletons. The sample originates from a study of T cell repertoires in cytomegalovirus infection. Study-level background: Public TCR beta signature analysis indicated the presence of both CMV infection and matching HLA type. Findings and caveats of the study: HLA-C-restricted CMV-specific TCR beta clonotypes prevailed in the ex vivo response.

The sequencing input was PBMCs. This sequence was found in a human donor in good health (CMV status not recorded). Some clones in this sample may be carry-over from other donors' samples.

This CDR3 reads CASSLNRNGELFF. Here the CDR3 DNA reads TGCGCCAGCAGCTTGAACCGTAACGGGGAGCTGTTTTTT. The rearrangement uses TRBV5-1 and TRBJ2-2; no firm D call. Germline lookup yields CDR1 SGHRS and CDR2 YFSETQ. The CDR3 extends over 13 amino acids. The V end was cut by 1 base, the J end by 7 bases, with 8 bases between.